Listed below are T cell receptor beta chains from one sample, sequenced in a study of cytomegalovirus exposure and HLA in healthy donors. Only in-frame clones appear in the TCRdb table, and some are missing; sequencing was by immunoSEQ multiplex PCR. The table has some 200,000 clones, 84% seen once. The specimen was PBMCs. These receptors all stem from a woman between 18 and 29 years old in good health and CMV-seropositive. Both conserved end residues are part of each CDR3. The D gene is left open where the match is weak. Not all rows give a size; the values are once, few, many and, for expanded clones, a class.

D | size | J | length | V | DNA | CDR3
TRBD2 | . | TRBJ2-1 | 17 | TRBV11-2 | TGTGCCAGCAGTGTTAACCTACTAGCGGGGGGGTCGGGTGAGCAGTTCTTC | CASSVNLLAGGSGEQFF
. | . | TRBJ1-2 | 13 | TRBV5-4 | TGTGCCAGCATCGCGGACACGAGCTATGGCTACACCTTC | CASIADTSYGYTF
. | . | TRBJ2-5 | 13 | TRBV5-4 | TGTGCCAGCAGCTCGAGACTCCGGGAGACCCAGTACTTC | CASSSRLRETQYF
TRBD1 | . | TRBJ1-1 | 15 | TRBV6-5 | TGTGCCAGCAGCAACTACAGGGGAATGAACACTGAAGCTTTCTTT | CASSNYRGMNTEAFF
TRBD1 | once | TRBJ1-6 | 15 | TRBV5-6 | TGTGCCAGCAGCTCGACAGGGCCCTATAATTCACCCCTCCACTTT | CASSSTGPYNSPLHF
TRBD1 | many | TRBJ2-7 | 14 | TRBV6-5 | TGTGCCAGCAGGGGGACAGGGACAGCGTACGAGCAGTACTTC | CASRGTGTAYEQYF
. | . | TRBJ1-6 | 15 | TRBV6-6 | TGTGCCAGCAGCCGACAGAGCTCCTATAATTCACCCCTCCACTTT | CASSRQSSYNSPLHF
TRBD2 | . | TRBJ2-1 | 16 | TRBV5-6 | TGTGCCAGCACCCACCGGGAGCGGGGGCTCTACAATGAGCAGTTCTTC | CASTHRERGLYNEQFF
. | . | TRBJ2-1 | 13 | TRBV10-3 | TGTGCCATCAGTGTCGGGGGATACAATGAGCAGTTCTTC | CAISVGGYNEQFF
TRBD1 | . | TRBJ1-2 | 13 | TRBV11-1 | TGTGCCAGCAGCTTAATACAGGGGAACGGCTACACCTTC | CASSLIQGNGYTF
TRBD1 | . | TRBJ1-2 | 15 | TRBV5-4 | TGTGCCAGCAGCCCGGGACAGGGCCCTAACTATGGCTACACCTTC | CASSPGQGPNYGYTF
. | . | TRBJ2-1 | 12 | TRBV7-9 | TGTGCCAGCAGCTTAGACAGCAATGAGCAGTTCTTC | CASSLDSNEQFF
. | . | TRBJ1-1 | 14 | TRBV7-9 | TGTGCCAGCAGCTTACACAGCCCGAACACTGAAGCTTTCTTT | CASSLHSPNTEAFF
. | . | TRBJ1-1 | 14 | TRBV7-9 | TGTGCCAGCAGCTTAGGGACAACGAACACTGAAGCTTTCTTT | CASSLGTTNTEAFF
. | once | TRBJ2-1 | 13 | TRBV11-3 | TGTGCCAGCAGCCGTGGACAGCACAATGAGCAGTTCTTC | CASSRGQHNEQFF
. | few | TRBJ1-3 | 16 | TRBV9 | TGTGCCAGCAGCGGTCGACAGGCCTTCTCTGGAAACACCATATATTTT | CASSGRQAFSGNTIYF
. | once | TRBJ1-5 | 13 | TRBV27 | TGTGCCAGCAGTTTCCAGGGAAATCAGCCCCAGCATTTT | CASSFQGNQPQHF
. | . | TRBJ2-1 | 14 | TRBV5-1 | TGCGCCAGCAGCAGCCGGGATTTAGGGGGTGAGCAGTTCTTC | CASSSRDLGGEQFF
. | . | TRBJ1-5 | 13 | TRBV7-8 | TGTGCCAGCAGCTTACCGAGCAATCAGCCCCAGCATTTT | CASSLPSNQPQHF
. | . | TRBJ2-2 | 13 | TRBV9 | TGTGCCAGCAGCGCAGTTTTTGACGGGGAGCTGTTTTTT | CASSAVFDGELFF
. | many | TRBJ1-1 | 14 | TRBV25-1 | TGTGCCAGCAGTGATGCCGGTATGAACACTGAAGCTTTCTTT | CASSDAGMNTEAFF
. | . | TRBJ1-2 | 16 | TRBV19 | TGTGCCAGTAGTCCCCAGGGCGGCAGCTTTAACTATGGCTACACCTTC | CASSPQGGSFNYGYTF
TRBD1 | . | TRBJ2-3 | 14 | TRBV19 | TGTGCCAGTAGTCTACAGGGGAGCACAGATACGCAGTATTTT | CASSLQGSTDTQYF
. | . | TRBJ1-6 | 12 | TRBV5-6 | TGTGCCAGCAGCCTAGATAATTCACCCCTCCACTTT | CASSLDNSPLHF
. | . | TRBJ1-1 | 14 | TRBV7-2 | TGTGCCAGCAGCTTACTGGGGCAGGGTGGTGAAGCTTTCTTT | CASSLLGQGGEAFF
TRBD1 | . | TRBJ1-4 | 15 | TRBV5-1 | TGCGCCAGCAGCCCCAGACAGGGCGCTAATGAAAAACTGTTTTTT | CASSPRQGANEKLFF
TRBD1 | once | TRBJ1-2 | 18 | TRBV5-6 | TGTGCCAGCAGCTTGAGCCCGGGACAGGGAGGGATACGAGATGGCTACACCTTC | CASSLSPGQGGIRDGYTF
. | . | TRBJ2-7 | 12 | TRBV6-1 | TGTGCCAGCAGTGCGGACAGCTACGAGCAGTACTTC | CASSADSYEQYF
TRBD1 | . | TRBJ1-6 | 17 | TRBV27 | TGTGCCAGCACACCGGGACAGGGGAGTCTAAGGAATTCACCCCTCCACTTT | CASTPGQGSLRNSPLHF
TRBD1 | . | TRBJ1-1 | 17 | TRBV13 | TGTGCCAGCAGCCCGACAGGGGAGCTGCATATGGATAGTGAAGCTTTCTTT | CASSPTGELHMDSEAFF
TRBD2 | . | TRBJ2-7 | 15 | TRBV4-1 | TGCGCCAGCAGCCAGACTAGCGGGGCCGCCTACGAGCAGTACTTC | CASSQTSGAAYEQYF